A single sample gave rise to the 10 T cell receptor beta chains below, sequenced in a study of shared clonotypes between healthy human individuals. Clones were sequenced by immunoSEQ multiplex PCR, and TCRdb holds only the in-frame ones, with some missing. The sample lists about 770,000 clones; roughly 72% were seen once. Material: memory CD4+ T cells sorted from blood. Subset meaning: CD45RA-negative fraction. These receptors were taken from a woman aged 30 to 39 in good health.

The rearrangement joins TRBV27 to TRBJ2-4; TRBD1 aligns across 9 bases. The CDR3 has 13 residues. Germline CDR1 and CDR2: MNHEY and SMNVEV (reference sequence). V shed 0 bases and J 10 bases; nucleotides not matched to a gene: 1. CDR3: CASSLSGQGIQYF. In DNA, the CDR3 is TGTGCCAGCAGTTTATCGGGACAGGGAATTCAGTACTTC.

About this clone itself: The identical CDR3 is also encoded by other nucleotide sequences in the sample. The J gene is TRBJ1-5, the V gene TRBV27, with no clear D. From germline, CDR1 is MNHEY and CDR2 SMNVEV (reference sequence). V was shortened by 3 bases and J by 4 bases, with 7 bases between the two germline ends. The CDR3 extends over 13 amino acids. CDR3 region: CASSLTPNQPQHF. Written as DNA, the CDR3 is TGTGCCAGCAGTTTGACACCAAATCAGCCCCAGCATTTT.

The CDR3 region is CSGRLASTDTQYF. The CDR3 nucleotides are TGTAGCGGGAGACTTGCTAGCACAGATACGCAGTATTTT. V usage is TRBV30 and J usage is TRBJ2-3; 8 nucleotides agree with TRBD2. This CDR3 is 13 amino acids long. The germline gives CDR1 GTSNPN, CDR2 SVGIG (reference sequence).

This clone was observed once. CDR3 sequence (DNA): TGCAGCGTTGAGGGGGTGGGTCTTGAGCAGTTCTTC. Protein product: CSVEGVGLEQFF. The chain joins TRBV29-1 to TRBJ2-1; D is tentatively TRBD1 or TRBD2 (5 bases each). The CDR3 length is 12 residues. Per the germline V gene, CDR1 is SQVTM and CDR2 is ANQGSEA. The V and J ends lost 3 bases and 9 bases respectively, with 12 bases between them.

This sequence joins TRBV10-3 and TRBJ2-3; 8 nucleotides align to TRBD2. CDR3 length: 15 residues. J was trimmed by 0 bases and V by 7 bases; bases with no gene match: 6. Germline V gene data show CDR1 as ENHRY and CDR2 as SYGVKD. CDR3 in DNA: TGTGCCATCACCGGACGGGGGGGAAGCACAGATACGCAGTATTTT. This gives the protein CAITGRGGSTDTQYF.

J is TRBJ1-1 and V is TRBV19, with a possible D match to TRBD1 (6 bases). Germline CDR1 and CDR2: LNHDA and SQIVND (reference sequence). Trimming pared 5 bases from V and 3 bases from J, leaving 16 bases between. This CDR3 comprises 15 residues. The CDR3 sequence is CASSQDSLGDTEAFF. For the CDR3, the DNA is TGTGCCAGTAGTCAGGACAGCTTGGGGGACACTGAAGCTTTCTTT.

On this clone: The same CDR3 arises from other DNA sequences in this sample as well. This chain joins TRBV18 and TRBJ2-7, with TRBD2 as a possible D gene (5 bases). The CDR3 extends over 15 amino acids. V lost 1 base to trimming and J lost 0 bases, with 10 bases between them. Looked up from germline, CDR1 is KGHSH and CDR2 is LQKENI. The CDR3 nucleotides are TGTGCCAGCTCACCACGGACTTCCAGCTCCTACGAGCAGTACTTC. Amino acid sequence: CASSPRTSSSYEQYF.

To note about this clone: The sample carries other DNA sequences with the same CDR3. The V and J genes are TRBV2 and TRBJ2-1, with no clear D. Germline values: CDR1 SNHLY, CDR2 FYNNEI. The V end lost 7 bases, the J end lost 4 bases, and 5 bases lay between the germline ends. The CDR3 spans 11 residues. The DNA of the CDR3 is TGTGCCAGCACAGGTTACAATGAGCAGTTCTTC. Protein sequence: CASTGYNEQFF.

This clone was picked up a small number of times. The chain has TRBV29-1 and TRBJ1-2, with D tentatively TRBD1 (6 bases). The CDR3 has 15 amino acids. Germline V gene lookup returns CDR1 SQVTM and CDR2 ANQGSEA. V was pared by 3 bases and J by 5 bases, with 19 bases between. The CDR3 protein is CSVDEGTPGRYGYTF. The CDR3 DNA reads as TGCAGCGTTGATGAGGGGACACCCGGTAGATATGGCTACACCTTC.

The chain combines TRBV19 with TRBJ1-1; D is possibly TRBD1 (6 bases). There are 16 residues in the CDR3. Germline assignment: CDR1 LNHDA and CDR2 SQIVND (reference sequence). V lost 3 bases to trimming and J lost 5 bases, with 19 bases between them. The CDR3 region is CASSMDYRDAKTEAFF. Written as DNA, the CDR3 is TGTGCCAGTAGTATGGATTACAGGGATGCCAAGACTGAAGCTTTCTTT. Variable domain in full (rest from reference TRBV19 and TRBJ1-1): DGGITQSPKYLFRKEGQNVTLSCEQNLNHDAMYWYRQDPGQGLRLIYYSQIVNDFQKGDIAEGYSVSREKKESFPLTVTSAQKNPTAFYLCASSMDYRDAKTEAFFGQGTRLTVV.